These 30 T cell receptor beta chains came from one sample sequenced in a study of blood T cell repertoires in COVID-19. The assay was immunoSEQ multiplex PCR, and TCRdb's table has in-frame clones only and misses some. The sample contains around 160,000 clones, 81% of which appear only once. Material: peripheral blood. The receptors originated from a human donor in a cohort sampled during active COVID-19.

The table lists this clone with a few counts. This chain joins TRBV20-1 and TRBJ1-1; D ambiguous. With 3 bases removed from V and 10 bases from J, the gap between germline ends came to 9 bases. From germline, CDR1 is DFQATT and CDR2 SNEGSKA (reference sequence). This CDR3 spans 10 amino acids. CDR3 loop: CSARAPGAFF. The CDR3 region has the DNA TGCAGTGCTAGGGCTCCTGGAGCTTTCTTT.

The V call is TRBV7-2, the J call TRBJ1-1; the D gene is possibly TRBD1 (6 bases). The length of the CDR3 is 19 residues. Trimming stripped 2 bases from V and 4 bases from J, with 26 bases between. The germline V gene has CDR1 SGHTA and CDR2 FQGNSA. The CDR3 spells CASSLTGILGGLKGTEAFF. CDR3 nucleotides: TGTGCCAGCAGCTTAACTGGTATTCTTGGGGGCCTTAAGGGCACTGAAGCTTTCTTT.

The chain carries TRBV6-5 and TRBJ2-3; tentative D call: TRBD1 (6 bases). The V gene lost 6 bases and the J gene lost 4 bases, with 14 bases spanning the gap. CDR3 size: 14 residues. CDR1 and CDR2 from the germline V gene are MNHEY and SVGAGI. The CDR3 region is CASSRQGIADTQYF. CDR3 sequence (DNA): TGTGCCAGCAGCCGTCAGGGGATTGCAGATACGCAGTATTTT.

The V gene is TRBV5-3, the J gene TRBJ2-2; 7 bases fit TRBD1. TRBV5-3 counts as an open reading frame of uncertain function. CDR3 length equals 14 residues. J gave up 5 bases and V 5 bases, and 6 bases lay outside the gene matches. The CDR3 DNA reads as TGTGCCAGAAGTTCCGACAGGGAAACCGGGGAGCTGTTTTTT. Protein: CARSSDRETGELFF.

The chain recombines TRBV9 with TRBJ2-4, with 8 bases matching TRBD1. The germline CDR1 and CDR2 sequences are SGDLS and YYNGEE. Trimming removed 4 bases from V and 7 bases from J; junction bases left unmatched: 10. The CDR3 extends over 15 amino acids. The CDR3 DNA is TGTGCCAGCAGCACCGGGACAGGCGGTGAGAACATTCAGTACTTC. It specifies CASSTGTGGENIQYF. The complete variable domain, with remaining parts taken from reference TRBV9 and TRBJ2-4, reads DSGVTQTPKHLITATGQRVTLRCSPRSGDLSVYWYQQSLDQGLQFLIQYYNGEERAKGNILERFSAQQFPDLHSELNLSSLELGDSALYFCASSTGTGGENIQYFGAGTRLSVL.

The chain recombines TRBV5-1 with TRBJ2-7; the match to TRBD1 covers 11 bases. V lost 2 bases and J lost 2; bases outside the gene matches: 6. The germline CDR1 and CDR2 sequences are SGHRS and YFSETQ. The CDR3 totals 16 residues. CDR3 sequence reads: CASSFPGQGETYEQYF. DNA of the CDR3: TGCGCCAGCAGCTTCCCGGGACAGGGGGAGACCTACGAGCAGTACTTC.

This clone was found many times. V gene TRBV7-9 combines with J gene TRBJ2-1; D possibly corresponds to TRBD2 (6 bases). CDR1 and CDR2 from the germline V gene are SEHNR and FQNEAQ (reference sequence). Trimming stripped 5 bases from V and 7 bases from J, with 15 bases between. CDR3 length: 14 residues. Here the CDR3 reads CASSRPGGGNEQFF. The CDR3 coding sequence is TGTGCCAGCAGCCGCCCCGGGGGAGGAAATGAGCAGTTCTTC.

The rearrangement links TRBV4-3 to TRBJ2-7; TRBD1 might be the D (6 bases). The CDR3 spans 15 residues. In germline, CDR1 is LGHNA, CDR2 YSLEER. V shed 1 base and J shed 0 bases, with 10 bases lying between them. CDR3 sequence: CASSQAGTPSYEQYF. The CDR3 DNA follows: TGCGCCAGCAGCCAAGCTGGGACACCCTCCTACGAGCAGTACTTC.

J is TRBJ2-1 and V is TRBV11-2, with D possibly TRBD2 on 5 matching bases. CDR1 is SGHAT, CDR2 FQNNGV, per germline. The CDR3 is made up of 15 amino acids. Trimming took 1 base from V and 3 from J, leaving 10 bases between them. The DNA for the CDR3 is TGTGCCAGCAGCTTAGGGGAGAGTATCTACAATGAGCAGTTCTTC. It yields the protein CASSLGESIYNEQFF.

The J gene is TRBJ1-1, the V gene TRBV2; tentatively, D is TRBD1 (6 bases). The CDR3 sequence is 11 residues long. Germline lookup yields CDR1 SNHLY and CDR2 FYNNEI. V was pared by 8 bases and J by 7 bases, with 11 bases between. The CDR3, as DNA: TGTGCCAGCCGGGACAATGATGAAGCTTTCTTT. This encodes CASRDNDEAFF. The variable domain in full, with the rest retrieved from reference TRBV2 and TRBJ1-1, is EPEVTQTPSHQVTQMGQEVILRCVPISNHLYFYWYRQILGQKVEFLVSFYNNEISEKSEIFDDQFSVERPDGSNFTLKIRSTKLEDSAMYFCASRDNDEAFFGQGTRLTVV.

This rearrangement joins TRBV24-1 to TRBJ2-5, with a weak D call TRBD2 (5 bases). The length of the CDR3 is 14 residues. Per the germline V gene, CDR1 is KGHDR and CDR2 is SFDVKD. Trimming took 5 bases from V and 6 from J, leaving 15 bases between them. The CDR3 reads CATSVASAGKTQYF. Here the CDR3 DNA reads TGTGCCACCAGTGTCGCGTCGGCCGGGAAGACCCAGTACTTC.

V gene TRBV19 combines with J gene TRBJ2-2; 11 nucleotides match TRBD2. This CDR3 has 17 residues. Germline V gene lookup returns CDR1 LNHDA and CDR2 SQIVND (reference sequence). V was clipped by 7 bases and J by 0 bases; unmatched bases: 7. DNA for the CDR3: TGTGCCAGTACTAGAGGGACTAGCGGCTCGAACACCGGGGAGCTGTTTTTT. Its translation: CASTRGTSGSNTGELFF.

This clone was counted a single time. For the CDR3, the DNA is TGTGCCAGTAGTATGGGACAGGGGTTTTACGAGCAGTACTTC. Residues: CASSMGQGFYEQYF. The chain combines TRBV19 with TRBJ2-7; 10 bases are a match to TRBD1. Trimming cost V 3 bases and J 4 bases; bases outside gene matches: 3. This CDR3 contains 14 residues. Germline V CDR1 and CDR2: LNHDA, SQIVND (reference sequence).

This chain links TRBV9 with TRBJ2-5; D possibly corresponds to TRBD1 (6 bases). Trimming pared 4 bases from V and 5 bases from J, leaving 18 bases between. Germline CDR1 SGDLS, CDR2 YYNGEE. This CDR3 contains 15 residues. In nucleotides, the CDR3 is TGTGCCAGCAGCCGGAACGTGGGGGCGCAGGAGACCCAGTACTTC. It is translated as CASSRNVGAQETQYF. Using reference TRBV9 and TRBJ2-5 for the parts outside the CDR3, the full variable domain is DSGVTQTPKHLITATGQRVTLRCSPRSGDLSVYWYQQSLDQGLQFLIQYYNGEERAKGNILERFSAQQFPDLHSELNLSSLELGDSALYFCASSRNVGAQETQYFGPGTRLLVL.

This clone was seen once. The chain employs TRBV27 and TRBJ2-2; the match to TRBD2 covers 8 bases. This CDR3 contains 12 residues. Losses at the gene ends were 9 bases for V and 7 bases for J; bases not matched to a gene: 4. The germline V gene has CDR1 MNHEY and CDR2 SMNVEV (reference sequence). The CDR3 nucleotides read TGTGCCAGTAATCGGGGGGGCGGGGAGCTGTTTTTT. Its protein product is CASNRGGGELFF.

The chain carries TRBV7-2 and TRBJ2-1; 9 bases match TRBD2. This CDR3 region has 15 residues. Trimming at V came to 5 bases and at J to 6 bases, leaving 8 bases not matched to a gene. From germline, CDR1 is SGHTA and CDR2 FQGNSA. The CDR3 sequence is CASSPDSGRRNEQFF. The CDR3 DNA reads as TGTGCCAGCAGCCCCGATAGCGGGAGACGCAATGAGCAGTTCTTC.

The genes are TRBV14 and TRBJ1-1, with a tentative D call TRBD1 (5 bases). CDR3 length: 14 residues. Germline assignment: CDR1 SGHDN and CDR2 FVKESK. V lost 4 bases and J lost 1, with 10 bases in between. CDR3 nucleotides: TGTGCCAGCAGCCCCCATGGGGCGAACACTGAAGCTTTCTTT. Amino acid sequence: CASSPHGANTEAFF.

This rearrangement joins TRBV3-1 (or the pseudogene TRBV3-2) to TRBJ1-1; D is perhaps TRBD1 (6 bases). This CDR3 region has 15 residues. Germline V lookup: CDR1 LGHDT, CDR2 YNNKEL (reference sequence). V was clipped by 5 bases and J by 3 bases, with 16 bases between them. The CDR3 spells CASSWGGGRDTEAFF. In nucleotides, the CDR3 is TGTGCCAGCAGCTGGGGCGGGGGGCGGGACACTGAAGCTTTCTTT.

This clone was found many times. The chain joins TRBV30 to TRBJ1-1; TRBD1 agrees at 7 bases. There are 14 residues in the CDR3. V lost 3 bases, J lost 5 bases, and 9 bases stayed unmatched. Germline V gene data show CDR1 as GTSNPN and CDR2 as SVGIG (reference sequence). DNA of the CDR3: TGTGCCTGGAGAACAGAGACAGGGAGTACTGAAGCTTTCTTT. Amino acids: CAWRTETGSTEAFF.

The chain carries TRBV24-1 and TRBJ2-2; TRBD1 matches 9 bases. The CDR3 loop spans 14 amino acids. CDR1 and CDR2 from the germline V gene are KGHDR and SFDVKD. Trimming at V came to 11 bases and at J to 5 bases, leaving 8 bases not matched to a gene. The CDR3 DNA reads TGTGCCAGTCAAAAGGGGACAGGGACCGGGGAGCTGTTTTTT. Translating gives CASQKGTGTGELFF.

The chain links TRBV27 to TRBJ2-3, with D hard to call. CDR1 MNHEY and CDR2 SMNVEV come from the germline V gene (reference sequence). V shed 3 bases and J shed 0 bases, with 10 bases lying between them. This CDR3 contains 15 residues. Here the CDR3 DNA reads TGTGCCAGCAGTTTGGCCACAGCAAGCACAGATACGCAGTATTTT. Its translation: CASSLATASTDTQYF.

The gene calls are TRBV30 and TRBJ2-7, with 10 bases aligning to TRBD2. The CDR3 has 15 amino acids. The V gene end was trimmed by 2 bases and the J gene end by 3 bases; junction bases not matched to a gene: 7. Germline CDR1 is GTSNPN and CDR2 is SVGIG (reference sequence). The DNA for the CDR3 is TGTGCCTGGAGTCTAGCGGGAGCCCCTCTCTACGAGCAGTACTTC. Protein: CAWSLAGAPLYEQYF.

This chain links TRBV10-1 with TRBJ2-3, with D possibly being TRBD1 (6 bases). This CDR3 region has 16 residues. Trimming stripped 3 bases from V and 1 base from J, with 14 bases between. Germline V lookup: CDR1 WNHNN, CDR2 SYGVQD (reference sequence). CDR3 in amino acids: CASSESAAGGTDTQYF. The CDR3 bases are TGCGCCAGCAGTGAATCGGCGGCAGGGGGCACAGATACGCAGTATTTT.

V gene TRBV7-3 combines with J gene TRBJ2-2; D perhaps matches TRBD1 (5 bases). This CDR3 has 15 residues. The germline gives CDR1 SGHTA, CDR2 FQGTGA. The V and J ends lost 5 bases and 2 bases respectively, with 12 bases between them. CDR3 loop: CASSPQGGNTGELFF. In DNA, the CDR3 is TGTGCCAGCAGCCCCCAGGGCGGAAACACCGGGGAGCTGTTTTTT. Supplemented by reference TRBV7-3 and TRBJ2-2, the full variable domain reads GAGVSQTPSNKVTEKGKYVELRCDPISGHTALYWYRQSLGQGPEFLIYFQGTGAADDSGLPNDRFFAVRPEGSVSTLKIQRTERGDSAVYLCASSPQGGNTGELFFGEGSRLTVL.

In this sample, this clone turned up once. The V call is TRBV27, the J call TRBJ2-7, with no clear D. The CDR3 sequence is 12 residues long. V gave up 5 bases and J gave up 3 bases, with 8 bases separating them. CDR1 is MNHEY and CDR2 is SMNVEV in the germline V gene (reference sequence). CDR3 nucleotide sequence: TGTGCCAGCAGTGAACTCGGCTACGAGCAGTACTTC. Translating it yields CASSELGYEQYF.

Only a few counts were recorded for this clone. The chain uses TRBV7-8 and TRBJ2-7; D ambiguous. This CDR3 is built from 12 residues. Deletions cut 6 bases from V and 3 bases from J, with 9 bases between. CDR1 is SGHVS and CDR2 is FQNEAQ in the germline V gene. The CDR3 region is CASRLPGYEQYF. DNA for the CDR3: TGTGCCAGCAGATTACCAGGCTACGAGCAGTACTTC.

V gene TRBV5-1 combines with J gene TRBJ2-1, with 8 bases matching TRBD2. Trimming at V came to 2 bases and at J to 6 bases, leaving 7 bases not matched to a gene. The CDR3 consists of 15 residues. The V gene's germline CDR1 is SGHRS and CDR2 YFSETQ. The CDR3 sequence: CASSLAGAVPNEQFF. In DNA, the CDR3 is TGCGCCAGCAGCTTAGCGGGGGCAGTTCCCAATGAGCAGTTCTTC.

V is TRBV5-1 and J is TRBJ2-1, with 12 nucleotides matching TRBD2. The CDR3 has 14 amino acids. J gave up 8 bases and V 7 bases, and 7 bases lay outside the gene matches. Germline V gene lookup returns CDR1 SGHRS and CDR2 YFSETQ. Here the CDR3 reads CASALAGGPHEQFF. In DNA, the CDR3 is TGCGCCAGCGCGCTAGCGGGAGGGCCCCATGAGCAGTTCTTC.

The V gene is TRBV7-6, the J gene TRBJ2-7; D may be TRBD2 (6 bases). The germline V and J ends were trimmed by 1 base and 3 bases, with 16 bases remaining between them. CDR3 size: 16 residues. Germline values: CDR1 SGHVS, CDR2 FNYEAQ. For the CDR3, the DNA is TGTGCCAGCAGCTTAGTGGGACTCGGAGGGCACTACGAGCAGTACTTC. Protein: CASSLVGLGGHYEQYF. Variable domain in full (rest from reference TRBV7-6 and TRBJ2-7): GAGVSQSPRYKVTKRGQDVALRCDPISGHVSLYWYRQALGQGPEFLTYFNYEAQQDKSGLPNDRFSAERPEGSISTLTIQRTEQRDSAMYRCASSLVGLGGHYEQYFGPGTRLTVT.

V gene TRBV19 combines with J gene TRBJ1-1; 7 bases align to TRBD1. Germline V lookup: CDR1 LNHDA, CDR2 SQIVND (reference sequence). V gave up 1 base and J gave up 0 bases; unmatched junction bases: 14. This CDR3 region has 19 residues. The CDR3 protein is CASSIVPISRDRLNTEAFF. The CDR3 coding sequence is TGTGCCAGTAGTATAGTCCCCATTTCTAGGGACAGATTGAACACTGAAGCTTTCTTT.